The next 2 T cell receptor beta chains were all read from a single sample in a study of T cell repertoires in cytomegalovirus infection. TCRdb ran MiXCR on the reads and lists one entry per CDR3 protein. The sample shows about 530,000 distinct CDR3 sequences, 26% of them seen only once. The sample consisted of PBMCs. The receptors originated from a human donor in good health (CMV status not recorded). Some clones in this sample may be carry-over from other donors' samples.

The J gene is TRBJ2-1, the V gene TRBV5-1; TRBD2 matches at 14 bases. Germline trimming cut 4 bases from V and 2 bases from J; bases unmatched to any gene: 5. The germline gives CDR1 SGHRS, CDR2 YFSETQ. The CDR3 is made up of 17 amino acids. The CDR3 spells CASSLGLAGGTYNEQFF. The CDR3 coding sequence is TGCGCCAGCAGCCTCGGACTAGCGGGAGGTACCTACAATGAGCAGTTCTTC.

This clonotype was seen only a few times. Written as DNA, the CDR3 is TGTGCCAGTAGTATCGGGGGACAGGCGAAAGCTTTCTTT. Amino acid sequence: CASSIGGQAKAFF. The rearrangement links TRBV19 to TRBJ1-1; TRBD1 matches at 8 bases. With 3 bases clipped from V and 9 bases from J, the junction kept 6 bases outside the gene matches. Per the germline V gene, CDR1 is LNHDA and CDR2 is SQIVND (reference sequence). This CDR3 is built from 13 residues.